These 15 T cell receptor beta chains were sequenced from one sample in a study of blood T cells in healthy people across ages (dated by TCRdb to 2013 to 2016). Library generation was performed with 5' RACE. TCRdb lists the instrument as Illumina HiSeq 2500. The second PCR ran for roughly 7 to 12 cycles and used a J-beta primer mix along with a sample-barcoded 5' primer. TCRdb reanalyzed the raw reads on its own, using fastp at Q25 for trimming and MiXCR for clone calling, and kept in-frame beta chains. For every CDR3 protein sequence, its rows merge into one entry that carries the most common genes and DNA. The sample table shows just under 900,000 distinct CDR3 sequences, and around 26% are seen once. The ten largest clones take up about 18% of the sample. The sequencing input was blood. These receptors were taken from a woman aged 80 or over in good health.

This clonotype showed up many times. The CDR3 sequence: CASSSQGSSYNEQFF. CDR3 nucleotide sequence: TGTGCCAGCAGCTCACAGGGTAGTTCCTACAATGAGCAGTTCTTC. J is TRBJ2-1 and V is TRBV2, with D perhaps TRBD1 (6 bases). The V and J ends lost 6 bases and 1 base respectively, with 13 bases between them. Per the germline V gene, CDR1 is SNHLY and CDR2 is FYNNEI. The CDR3 runs to 15 residues.

This clonotype was observed a handful of times. The rearrangement links TRBV15 to TRBJ2-5; 8 bases agree with TRBD2. The CDR3 spans 15 residues. J gave up 6 bases and V 2 bases, and 8 bases lay outside the gene matches. The germline V gene has CDR1 LNHNV and CDR2 YYDKDF (reference sequence). DNA of the CDR3: TGTGCCACCAGCAGACCCGGGGGGGGCGGGAAGACCCAGTACTTC. Protein: CATSRPGGGGKTQYF.

Concerning this clonotype itself: Because it lacks the conserved phenylalanine or tryptophan at the end, this CDR3 is likely a read error. The rearrangement uses TRBV12-3 or TRBV12-4 and TRBJ2-3, with no clear D. V was shortened by 6 bases and J by 4 bases, with 5 bases between the two germline ends. The CDR3 has 11 residues. The CDR3 loop reads CASRTADTQYS. The DNA for the CDR3 is TGTGCCAGCAGGACCGCAGATACGCAGTATTCT.

As concerns this clonotype: This may be a read error: a much more frequent sequence differs by one nucleotide. The gene calls are TRBV4-1 and TRBJ2-5; D possibly uses TRBD1 or TRBD2 (6 bases each). The J call may not be correct, given that the DNA end is closer to TRBJ2-7. CDR1 is MGHRA, CDR2 YSYEKL, per germline. The CDR3 has 15 residues. The CDR3 spells CASSQGTAPGDEQYF. The CDR3, as DNA: TGCGCCAGCAGCCAAGGGACAGCCCCGGGGGACGAGCAGTACTTC.

CDR3 sequence reads: CASTQGGTDTQYF. Here the CDR3 DNA reads TGTGCCAGCACCCAAGGAGGTACAGATACGCAGTATTTT. The gene calls are TRBV27 and TRBJ2-3, with TRBD2 as a possible D gene (5 bases). Between the trimmed V and J ends, which lost 7 bases and 3 bases, there was a span of 11 bases. Germline loops: CDR1 MNHEY, CDR2 SMNVEV (reference sequence). This CDR3 contains 13 residues.

V usage is TRBV7-8 and J usage is TRBJ1-4; D gene ambiguous. Germline V lookup: CDR1 SGHVS, CDR2 FQNEAQ. The CDR3 is 15 amino acids. Trimming took off 4 bases at V and 7 bases at J, with 16 bases between the two ends. CDR3 residues: CASSSNDGRGEKLFF. Written as DNA, the CDR3 is TGTGCCAGCAGCTCGAACGATGGACGTGGTGAAAAACTGTTTTTT.

The rearrangement joins TRBV9 to TRBJ1-1; 10 nucleotides align to TRBD1. The CDR3 is 15 amino acids. J lost 4 bases, V lost 3 bases, and 6 bases had no gene match. Germline V gene lookup returns CDR1 SGDLS and CDR2 YYNGEE. The CDR3 loop reads CASSAGQGIGTEAFF. CDR3 nucleotide sequence: TGTGCCAGCAGCGCGGGACAGGGGATTGGCACTGAAGCTTTCTTT.

Concerning this clonotype itself: With a much larger clone just one base away, this may be a read error. The gene calls are TRBV7-2 and TRBJ2-6; maybe TRBD1 (6 bases). From germline, CDR1 is SGHTA and CDR2 FQGNSA. This CDR3 has 15 residues. CDR3 bases: TGTGCCAGCAGCCTAGGCGTTATGGGGGCCAACGTCCCGACTTTC. This translates into CASSLGVMGANVPTF.

As to this clonotype: A clone one base away is much larger, so this may be a read error. This chain joins TRBV12-3 or TRBV12-4 and TRBJ2-7, with no clear D. V was clipped by 2 bases and J by 3 bases, with 8 bases between them. The CDR3 loop spans 13 amino acids. Here the CDR3 reads CASSLNAHYEQYF. The CDR3 nucleotides are TGTGCCAGCAGTTTAAACGCTCACTACGAGCAGTACTTC.

The J gene is TRBJ2-5, the V gene TRBV29-1; the match to TRBD1 covers 9 bases. Trimming cost V 6 bases and J 2 bases; bases outside gene matches: 10. The CDR3 sequence is 15 residues long. The V gene's germline CDR1 is SQVTM and CDR2 ANQGSEA. The CDR3 region is CSVGTMGQGQETQYF. The CDR3 DNA follows: TGCAGCGTCGGGACAATGGGACAGGGTCAAGAGACCCAGTACTTC.

The chain combines TRBV7-9 with TRBJ2-7; 12 bases align to TRBD2. CDR1 and CDR2 from the germline V gene are SEHNR and FQNEAQ (reference sequence). This CDR3 comprises 16 residues. The V gene end was trimmed by 1 base and the J gene end by 7 bases; junction bases not matched to a gene: 8. CDR3 in amino acids: CASSLGLAGGPDEQYF. In nucleotides, the CDR3 is TGTGCCAGCAGCTTAGGTCTAGCGGGGGGGCCAGATGAGCAGTACTTC.

This clonotype occurred a few times. The chain is built from TRBV7-2 and TRBJ2-5; 10 nucleotides match TRBD2. This CDR3 has 16 amino acids. Germline CDR1 is SGHTA and CDR2 is FQGNSA. With 0 bases clipped from V and 2 bases from J, the junction kept 3 bases outside the gene matches. Written as DNA, the CDR3 is TGTGCCAGCAGCTTAGCTGGAGCGGGGGGGCAAGAGACCCAGTACTTC. As protein: CASSLAGAGGQETQYF.

The chain carries TRBV28 and TRBJ1-1; D uncertain. The germline CDR1 and CDR2 sequences are MDHEN and SYDVKM. The CDR3 extends over 15 amino acids. V shed 5 bases and J shed 0 bases, with 13 bases lying between them. CDR3 in amino acids: CASSTQGFMNTEAFF. CDR3 coding DNA: TGTGCCAGCAGTACCCAAGGCTTCATGAACACTGAAGCTTTCTTT.

This clonotype came up many times. The V and J genes are TRBV6-2 or TRBV6-3 and TRBJ2-7, with TRBD2 identical over 12 bases. V lost 6 bases to trimming and J lost 5 bases; unmatched junction nucleotides: 8. Germline CDR1 reads MNHEY; CDR2 reads SVGEGT. This CDR3 spans 15 amino acids. The CDR3 here is CASRQRTSGADEQYF. The CDR3 region has the DNA TGTGCCAGCAGGCAACGGACTAGCGGGGCAGACGAGCAGTACTTC.

In regard to this clonotype: At one of its ends the junction is not consistent with the germline gene, which may arise from a read error. The chain links TRBV18 to TRBJ2-3, with a tentative D call TRBD1 (6 bases). Germline V gene sequence: CDR1 KGHSH, CDR2 LQKENI. The CDR3 sequence is 16 residues long. Here the CDR3 DNA reads TGTGCCAGCACACCGGTAGGGGGAAAAAGGCCAGATACGCAGTATTTT. Translating it yields CASTPVGGKRPDTQYF.